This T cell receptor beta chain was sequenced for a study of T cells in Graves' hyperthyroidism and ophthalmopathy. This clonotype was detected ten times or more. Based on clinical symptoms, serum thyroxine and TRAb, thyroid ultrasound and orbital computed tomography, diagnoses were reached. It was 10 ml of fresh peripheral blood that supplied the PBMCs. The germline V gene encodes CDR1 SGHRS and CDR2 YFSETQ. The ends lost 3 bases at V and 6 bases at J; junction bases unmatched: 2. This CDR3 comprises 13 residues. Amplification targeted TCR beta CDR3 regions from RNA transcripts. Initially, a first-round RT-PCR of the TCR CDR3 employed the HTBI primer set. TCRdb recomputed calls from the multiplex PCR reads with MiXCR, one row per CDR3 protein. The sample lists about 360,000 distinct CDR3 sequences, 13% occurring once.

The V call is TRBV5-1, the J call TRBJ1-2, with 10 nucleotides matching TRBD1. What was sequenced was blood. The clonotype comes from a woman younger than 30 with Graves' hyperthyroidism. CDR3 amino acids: CASSSGQGNGYTF. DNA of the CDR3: TGCGCCAGCAGCTCGGGACAGGGGAATGGCTACACCTTC.